These 26 T cell receptor beta chains share one sample of origin, sequenced in a study of cytomegalovirus exposure and HLA in healthy donors. The study ran its PCR with 60 Vbeta and 13 Jbeta primers. TCRdb keeps only in-frame clones here, not all; method: immunoSEQ multiplex PCR. The table shows nearly 95,000 clones, with about 8% occurring only once. Input material: PBMCs. These TCRs come from a man in his forties or fifties in good health and CMV-seronegative.

There are a few counts of this clone. The rearrangement joins TRBV19 to TRBJ2-2; TRBD1 matches at 9 bases. Germline lookup yields CDR1 LNHDA and CDR2 SQIVND (reference sequence). This CDR3 has 18 residues. With 4 bases clipped from V and 4 bases from J, the junction kept 13 bases outside the gene matches. In nucleotides, the CDR3 is TGTGCCAGTAGTACCGGGACAGGGCTTAGGGGGGTCACCGGGGAGCTGTTTTTT. Translating it yields CASSTGTGLRGVTGELFF.

J is TRBJ1-5 and V is TRBV2; no clear D. From germline, CDR1 is SNHLY and CDR2 FYNNEI. The CDR3 runs to 16 residues. V dropped 2 bases and J dropped 2 bases, with 13 bases sitting between them. CDR3 coding DNA: TGTGCCAGCAGTGAATCGGGCCGGCGGGGCAATCAGCCCCAGCATTTT. It translates to CASSESGRRGNQPQHF.

This clone showed up just a few times. The chain recombines TRBV27 with TRBJ2-2, with D maybe TRBD1 (5 bases). Germline assignment: CDR1 MNHEY and CDR2 SMNVEV (reference sequence). This CDR3 contains 15 residues. V was pared by 3 bases and J by 1 base, with 9 bases between. The CDR3 spells CASSFYQGNTGELFF. The CDR3, as DNA: TGTGCCAGCAGTTTTTATCAGGGGAACACCGGGGAGCTGTTTTTT.

The chain recombines TRBV29-1 with TRBJ1-5, with 8 bases fitting TRBD1. V shed 8 bases and J 4 bases; nucleotides not matched to a gene: 16. Germline CDR1 reads SQVTM; CDR2 reads ANQGSEA. The CDR3 runs to 16 residues. CDR3 coding DNA: TGCAGCCTCCCTCGGGGGACAGGCAACACTAATCAGCCCCAGCATTTT. Translation gives CSLPRGTGNTNQPQHF. The whole variable domain, remainder taken from reference TRBV29-1 and TRBJ1-5, is SAVISQKPSRDICQRGTSLTIQCQVDSQVTMMFWYRQQPGQSLTLIATANQGSEATYESGFVIDKFPISRPNLTFSTLTVSNMSPEDSSIYLCSLPRGTGNTNQPQHFGDGTRLSIL.

In its sample, this clone was seen a few times. Other nucleotide sequences from this sample produce the same CDR3. V usage is TRBV4-1 and J usage is TRBJ2-6, with 9 bases that match TRBD2. Per the germline V gene, CDR1 is MGHRA and CDR2 is YSYEKL. V lost 0 bases to trimming and J lost 4 bases; unmatched junction nucleotides: 4. This CDR3 spans 17 amino acids. For the CDR3, the DNA is TGCGCCAGCAGCCAAGAGTTAGCGGGAGAAGGGGCCAACGTCCTGACTTTC. It yields the protein CASSQELAGEGANVLTF.

In its sample, this clone was seen a few times. The rearrangement joins TRBV6-1 to TRBJ2-7; D gene unclear. V was cut by 2 bases and J by 9 bases, with 8 bases left in between. Germline V gene lookup returns CDR1 MNHNS and CDR2 SASEGT. The CDR3 consists of 11 residues. CDR3 protein: CASSESRWQYF. The CDR3 nucleotides read TGTGCCAGCAGTGAATCGAGGTGGCAGTACTTC.

In its sample, this clone was seen a few times. This sequence joins TRBV5-6 and TRBJ1-1; TRBD1 agrees at 9 bases. The trim removed 3 bases at V and 11 bases at J, leaving 11 bases unmatched. Germline V gives CDR1 SGHDT, CDR2 YYEEEE. This CDR3 spans 14 amino acids. As DNA, the CDR3 is TGTGCCAGCAGCTCCCAGGGACAGGGATTAGAGGCTTTCTTT. Amino acid sequence: CASSSQGQGLEAFF.

This clone has a handful of counts. The rearrangement uses TRBV5-1 and TRBJ2-3; 7 positions agree with TRBD2. The germline V gene encodes CDR1 SGHRS and CDR2 YFSETQ. The trim removed 0 bases at V and 0 bases at J, leaving 4 bases unmatched. CDR3 size: 16 residues. The CDR3 DNA reads as TGCGCCAGCAGCTTGGATGCTAGCGGTAGCACAGATACGCAGTATTTT. This gives the protein CASSLDASGSTDTQYF. The variable domain in full, with the rest retrieved from reference TRBV5-1 and TRBJ2-3, is KAGVTQTPRYLIKTRGQQVTLSCSPISGHRSVSWYQQTPGQGLQFLFEYFSETQRNKGNFPGRFSGRQFSNSRSEMNVSTLELGDSALYLCASSLDASGSTDTQYFGPGTRLTVL.

The CDR3 DNA sequence: TGCAGTGCTTTAGCGGACTACGAGCAGTACTTC. It is translated as CSALADYEQYF. The V call is TRBV20-1, the J call TRBJ2-7; D perhaps matches TRBD2 (6 bases). From germline, CDR1 is DFQATT and CDR2 SNEGSKA (reference sequence). Trimming stripped 5 bases from V and 3 bases from J, with 8 bases between. CDR3 length: 11 amino acids.

This clone was observed a few times. The V and J genes are TRBV2 and TRBJ2-3; D perhaps matches TRBD1 (6 bases). Germline CDR1 and CDR2: SNHLY and FYNNEI. V was cut by 7 bases and J by 3 bases, with 20 bases left in between. This CDR3 contains 16 residues. In DNA, the CDR3 is TGTGCCAGCATCAGAGCACAGGGAAGGATGACAGATACGCAGTATTTT. Amino acids: CASIRAQGRMTDTQYF.

V and J are TRBV5-6 and TRBJ1-2, with a possible D match to TRBD1 (5 bases). Germline CDR1 is SGHDT and CDR2 is YYEEEE. Trimming took 0 bases from V and 8 from J, leaving 8 bases between them. The CDR3 consists of 12 residues. The CDR3 DNA is TGTGCCAGCAGCTTGGTGGACAAGGGCTACACCTTC. Its protein product is CASSLVDKGYTF.

This clone was counted once. The J gene is TRBJ2-5, the V gene TRBV5-1; TRBD1 agrees at 8 bases. The J call may be faulty, since TRBJ2-7 better matches the DNA end. Germline V lookup: CDR1 SGHRS, CDR2 YFSETQ. The CDR3 contains 14 residues. CDR3 region: CASSLWQGADEQYF. DNA of the CDR3: TGCGCCAGCAGCTTGTGGCAGGGGGCGGACGAGCAGTACTTC.

This clone turned up a few times. The gene calls are TRBV5-8 and TRBJ2-3; 12 bases line up with TRBD2. There are 18 residues in the CDR3. V shed 4 bases and J 6 bases; nucleotides not matched to a gene: 15. Germline loops: CDR1 SGHTS, CDR2 YDEGEE. CDR3 loop: CASSLNLATSGSSDTQYF. As DNA, the CDR3 is TGTGCCAGCAGCCTAAACCTAGCGACTAGCGGGAGTAGTGATACGCAGTATTTT.

This clone was counted only a few times. The chain couples TRBV5-1 to TRBJ2-5; 7 nucleotides agree with TRBD1. Germline V gene data show CDR1 as SGHRS and CDR2 as YFSETQ. V shed 6 bases, J shed 2 bases, and the junction held 10 bases outside the gene matches. The CDR3 covers 15 residues. The CDR3 DNA reads TGCGCCAGCAACATATTGACAGGGAGACAAGAGACCCAGTACTTC. It codes for CASNILTGRQETQYF.

This clone was detected only a few times. The DNA for the CDR3 is TGTGCCAGTAGTCCCCGGGACGGGAGCTCCTACAATGAGCAGTTCTTC. This gives the protein CASSPRDGSSYNEQFF. The chain uses TRBV19 and TRBJ2-1, with a possible D match to TRBD2 (6 bases). V gave up 5 bases and J gave up 0 bases, with 14 bases separating them. The CDR3 consists of 16 residues. Germline CDR1 is LNHDA and CDR2 is SQIVND (reference sequence). The variable domain in full, with the rest retrieved from reference TRBV19 and TRBJ2-1, is DGGITQSPKYLFRKEGQNVTLSCEQNLNHDAMYWYRQDPGQGLRLIYYSQIVNDFQKGDIAEGYSVSREKKESFPLTVTSAQKNPTAFYLCASSPRDGSSYNEQFFGPGTRLTVL.

On this clone itself: The same CDR3 also results from other DNA sequences found in this sample. The chain carries TRBV7-2 and TRBJ1-5; 7 bases line up with TRBD1. Germline V gene data show CDR1 as SGHTA and CDR2 as FQGNSA. The CDR3 covers 15 residues. J was trimmed by 2 bases and V by 1 base; bases with no gene match: 2. The CDR3: CASSLGTGGNQPQHF. CDR3 nucleotides: TGTGCCAGCAGCTTAGGGACAGGCGGCAATCAGCCCCAGCATTTT. The full variable domain, in which reference TRBV7-2 and TRBJ1-5 provide the parts outside the CDR3, is GAGVSQSPSNKVTEKGKDVELRCDPISGHTALYWYRQSLGQGLEFLIYFQGNSAPDKSGLPSDRFSAERTGGSVSTLTIQRTQQEDSAVYLCASSLGTGGNQPQHFGDGTRLSIL.

The V and J genes are TRBV5-1 and TRBJ1-2; no clear D gene. V lost 1 base, J lost 5 bases, and 9 bases lay in between. Germline V gene lookup returns CDR1 SGHRS and CDR2 YFSETQ. The CDR3 has 13 residues. The CDR3, as DNA: TGCGCCAGCAGCTTGACGTCGGGGTATGGCTACACCTTC. This codes for CASSLTSGYGYTF.

The chain links TRBV28 to TRBJ2-3, with TRBD2 matching over 9 bases. Germline trimming cut 5 bases from V and 9 bases from J; bases unmatched to any gene: 9. The CDR3 is 14 residues long. Germline CDR1 MDHEN, CDR2 SYDVKM. The CDR3 nucleotides are TGTGCCAGCAGTCCCACGGGAGCGGGGGGAACGCAGTATTTT. Its translation: CASSPTGAGGTQYF.

The sample holds a few counts of this clone. The chain uses TRBV5-8 and TRBJ1-6, with unresolved D. V lost 4 bases and J 10 bases, leaving 12 bases between the germline ends. The CDR3 is made up of 13 amino acids. From germline, CDR1 is SGHTS and CDR2 YDEGEE. CDR3 protein: CASSVPGKSPLHF. For the CDR3, the DNA is TGTGCCAGCAGCGTTCCAGGAAAATCACCCCTCCACTTT.

The chain employs TRBV4-2 and TRBJ2-3; 7 positions match TRBD2. This CDR3 is built from 17 residues. The germline gives CDR1 LGHNA, CDR2 YNFKEQ. V lost 3 bases and J lost 1; bases outside the gene matches: 10. CDR3 protein: CASSQKASGSRTDTQYF. Written as DNA, the CDR3 is TGTGCCAGCAGCCAGAAGGCTAGCGGATCTCGCACAGATACGCAGTATTTT.

CDR3 region: CASSFARDYGYTF. CDR3 nucleotides: TGTGCCAGCAGTTTTGCGAGGGACTATGGCTACACCTTC. J is TRBJ1-2 and V is TRBV27, with unresolved D. This CDR3 spans 13 amino acids. The germline V gene has CDR1 MNHEY and CDR2 SMNVEV (reference sequence). V lost 3 bases and J 3 bases, leaving 8 bases between the germline ends.

This clone showed up just a few times. The chain has TRBV5-4 and TRBJ1-1; D is perhaps TRBD1 (6 bases). Germline V CDR1 and CDR2: SGHNT, YYREEE (reference sequence). Trimming cost V 3 bases and J 7 bases, with 19 bases left between them. The CDR3 contains 15 residues. CDR3: CASSSGGLRRNEAFF. The CDR3 DNA is TGTGCCAGCAGCTCGGGGGGCCTAAGAAGGAATGAAGCTTTCTTT.

The chain carries TRBV6-5 and TRBJ1-1; weak D call: TRBD1 (6 bases). The V end lost 0 bases, the J end lost 4 bases, and 12 bases lay between the germline ends. The CDR3 loop spans 15 amino acids. CDR1 and CDR2 (germline): MNHEY, SVGAGI. In DNA form, the CDR3 reads TGTGCCAGCAGTTACTCGAGGGGGAGCGGCACTGAAGCTTTCTTT. Encoded protein: CASSYSRGSGTEAFF.

This clone came up a few times. The chain joins TRBV6-6 to TRBJ1-2, with 9 bases lining up with TRBD1. CDR3 length: 15 amino acids. Germline loops: CDR1 MNHNY, CDR2 SVGAGI (reference sequence). V lost 7 bases, J lost 1 base, and 7 bases stayed unmatched. The CDR3 sequence: CASTYSDRGNYGYTF. The CDR3 nucleotides read TGTGCCAGCACCTACTCGGACAGGGGTAACTATGGCTACACCTTC.

The chain combines TRBV7-9 with TRBJ1-5, with 9 bases aligning to TRBD1. With 5 bases clipped from V and 5 bases from J, the junction kept 7 bases outside the gene matches. This CDR3 is 15 amino acids long. The germline gives CDR1 SEHNR, CDR2 FQNEAQ (reference sequence). DNA for the CDR3: TGTGCCAGCAGCGCCGGGACAGGGAGCGATCAGCCCCAGCATTTT. Residues: CASSAGTGSDQPQHF.

There are a few counts of this clone. This specimen includes other DNA sequences encoding the same CDR3. CDR3 nucleotide sequence: TGTGCCAGCAGCCCGGGGACAGGGGTCTACGAGCAGTACTTC. Translated: CASSPGTGVYEQYF. The chain uses TRBV7-9 and TRBJ2-7; 10 nucleotides line up with TRBD1. This CDR3 has 14 amino acids. V gave up 5 bases and J gave up 3 bases; unmatched junction bases: 4. CDR1 is SEHNR and CDR2 is FQNEAQ in the germline V gene (reference sequence).